Included here is one T cell receptor beta chain sequence, with context. The antigen is undetermined. This specimen comes from a study of cytomegalovirus exposure and HLA in healthy donors. Study results and caveats: The classifier reportedly diagnosed cytomegalovirus status with high specificity and sensitivity. A later analysis found common viral pathogens apparently linked to several of the most significant clusters.

60 Vbeta and 13 Jbeta primers were used in PCR. TCRdb keeps only in-frame clones here, not all; method: immunoSEQ multiplex PCR. The table has some 200,000 clones, approximately 80% seen once. The receptor was derived from a woman aged 45-65 years in good health and CMV-seropositive. The sequenced sample consisted of PBMCs.

CDR3 sequence (DNA): TGTGCCAGCAGCTTGGAGCTAGCGGGGGAGGCAGATACGCAGTATTTT. It is translated as CASSLELAGEADTQYF. The V and J genes are TRBV5-5 and TRBJ2-3, with 10 bases identical to TRBD2. Germline V gene lookup returns CDR1 SGHKS and CDR2 YYEKEE (reference sequence). This CDR3 comprises 16 residues. V gave up 0 bases and J gave up 4 bases; unmatched junction bases: 5.